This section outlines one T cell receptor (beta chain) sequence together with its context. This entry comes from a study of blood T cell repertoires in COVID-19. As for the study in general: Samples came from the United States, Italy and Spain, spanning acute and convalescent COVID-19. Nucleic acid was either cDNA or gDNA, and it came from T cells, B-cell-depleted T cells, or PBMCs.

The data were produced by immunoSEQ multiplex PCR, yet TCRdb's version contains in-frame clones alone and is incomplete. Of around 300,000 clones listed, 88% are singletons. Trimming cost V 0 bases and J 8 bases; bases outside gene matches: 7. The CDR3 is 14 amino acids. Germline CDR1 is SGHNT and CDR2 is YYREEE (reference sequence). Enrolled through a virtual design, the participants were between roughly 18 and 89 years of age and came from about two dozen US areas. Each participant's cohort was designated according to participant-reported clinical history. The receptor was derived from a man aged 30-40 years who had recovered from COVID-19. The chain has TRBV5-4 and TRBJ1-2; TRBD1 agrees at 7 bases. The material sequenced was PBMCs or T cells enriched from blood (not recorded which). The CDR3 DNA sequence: TGTGCCAGCAGCTTGGACGACAGGGATTGGGGCTACACCTTC. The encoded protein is CASSLDDRDWGYTF.